This T cell receptor beta chain was obtained from a study of T cell responses to AZD1222 COVID-19 vaccine. For the study at large: Whether given at about 4 or about 12 weeks, second doses were pooled. Findings of the study overall: Among spike-specific TCRs, nearly half reportedly target unmutated variant regions. Spike-specific TCR depth and breadth grew after two AZD1222 doses.

The assay was immunoSEQ multiplex PCR, and TCRdb's table has in-frame clones only and misses some. The sample lists over 120,000 clones, over 85% occurring once. In regard to this clone: The antigen is not known.

The CDR3 spans 15 residues. Germline CDR1 reads LNHDA; CDR2 reads SQIVND (reference sequence). Trimming removed 10 bases from V and 4 bases from J, with 22 bases in between. The clonotype comes from an adult in good health. The chain is built from TRBV19 and TRBJ1-2; the D gene is possibly TRBD1 (5 bases). The sample here was peripheral blood, taken on day 0 of AZD1222 vaccination. CDR3 DNA sequence: TGTGCCACCGGGGGACCCAGGGAGGGGTTCTATGGCTACACCTTC. Amino acids: CATGGPREGFYGYTF.